The 22 T cell receptor beta chains reported below all come from one sample, sequenced in a study of OX40 agonist ivuxolimab in advanced cancers. Measured with immunoSEQ multiplex PCR; TCRdb has only the in-frame clones, and not every one. The sample lists 60,000 to 85,000 clones, around 83% occurring once. Sequenced here: CD4+ or CD8+ T cells sorted from blood, sampled in a trial of the OX40 agonist ivuxolimab. The receptors shown here come from an adult with an advanced solid tumor such as melanoma, head and neck, liver or kidney cancer.

The chain employs TRBV15 and TRBJ2-4; 7 positions match TRBD1. This CDR3 is built from 19 residues. The germline gives CDR1 LNHNV, CDR2 YYDKDF (reference sequence). V shed 1 base, J shed 0 bases, and the junction held 12 bases outside the gene matches. The CDR3 loop reads CATSRASQGTDLAKNIQYF. The CDR3, as DNA: TGTGCCACCAGCAGAGCATCACAGGGGACGGACTTAGCCAAAAACATTCAGTACTTC.

This chain links TRBV5-1 with TRBJ1-5; 7 nucleotides match TRBD1. Germline trimming cut 2 bases from V and 6 bases from J; bases unmatched to any gene: 5. The CDR3 has 14 amino acids. Germline V gene data show CDR1 as SGHRS and CDR2 as YFSETQ. DNA of the CDR3: TGCGCCAGCAGCTTAACAGGGGTTGGTCAGCCCCAGCATTTT. Protein product: CASSLTGVGQPQHF.

The chain joins TRBV7-6 to TRBJ1-1, with a tentative D call TRBD1 (6 bases). Germline CDR1 is SGHVS and CDR2 is FNYEAQ. Trimming removed 3 bases at V and 3 bases at J, with 20 bases between. The CDR3 consists of 17 residues. The CDR3 sequence: CASSLSRGRALDTEAFF. The CDR3 DNA reads TGTGCCAGCAGCTTGTCCAGGGGTCGAGCCCTGGACACTGAAGCTTTCTTT. Using reference TRBV7-6 and TRBJ1-1 for the parts outside the CDR3, the full variable domain is GAGVSQSPRYKVTKRGQDVALRCDPISGHVSLYWYRQALGQGPEFLTYFNYEAQQDKSGLPNDRFSAERPEGSISTLTIQRTEQRDSAMYRCASSLSRGRALDTEAFFGQGTRLTVV.

This chain joins TRBV30 and TRBJ1-2, with D hard to call. Deletions cut 0 bases from V and 2 bases from J, with 13 bases between. This CDR3 is built from 15 residues. Looked up from germline, CDR1 is GTSNPN and CDR2 is SVGIG (reference sequence). CDR3 sequence (DNA): TGTGCCTGGAGTGTAGGGTGGGTAGGCAACTATGGCTACACCTTC. This translates into CAWSVGWVGNYGYTF.

V and J are TRBV19 and TRBJ2-2, with 11 bases lining up with TRBD1. This CDR3 is built from 16 residues. Germline V gene sequence: CDR1 LNHDA, CDR2 SQIVND (reference sequence). Trimming removed 7 bases from V and 7 bases from J; junction bases left unmatched: 11. This CDR3 is CASTDRTGGTIGELFF. As DNA, the CDR3 is TGTGCCAGTACTGATCGGACAGGGGGCACGATCGGGGAGCTGTTTTTT.

The sample holds one count of this clone. This sequence joins TRBV11-2 and TRBJ2-5; no definite D call. CDR3 length equals 13 residues. V lost 5 bases and J lost 5, with 12 bases in between. Looked up from germline, CDR1 is SGHAT and CDR2 is FQNNGV. CDR3 DNA: TGTGCCAGCAGCATTGACCTAAGGGAGACCCAGTACTTC. It yields the protein CASSIDLRETQYF.

This chain joins TRBV11-2 and TRBJ1-5; no clear D gene. The CDR3 covers 14 residues. Germline-derived CDR1 and CDR2 are SGHAT and FQNNGV. The V and J ends lost 0 bases and 6 bases respectively, with 9 bases between them. CDR3 protein: CASSLEVFGQPQHF. CDR3 nucleotides: TGTGCCAGCAGCTTAGAAGTGTTTGGTCAGCCCCAGCATTTT. Drawing the rest from reference TRBV11-2 and TRBJ1-5, the complete variable domain is EAGVAQSPRYKIIEKRQSVAFWCNPISGHATLYWYQQILGQGPKLLIQFQNNGVVDDSQLPKDRFSAERLKGVDSTLKIQPAKLEDSAVYLCASSLEVFGQPQHFGDGTRLSIL.

By proportion, this clone is medium-sized (0.01 to 0.1%). The chain carries TRBV7-9 and TRBJ1-1; no clear D. From germline, CDR1 is SEHNR and CDR2 FQNEAQ (reference sequence). V was pared by 2 bases and J by 1 base, with 8 bases between. This CDR3 contains 14 residues. For the CDR3, the DNA is TGTGCCAGCAGCTTACGGGCAGGGAACACTGAAGCTTTCTTT. This translates into CASSLRAGNTEAFF.

The chain couples TRBV14 to TRBJ2-3; no firm D call. V was pared by 0 bases and J by 7 bases, with 2 bases between. Germline V gene lookup returns CDR1 SGHDN and CDR2 FVKESK. The CDR3 spans 11 residues. In DNA, the CDR3 is TGTGCCAGCAGCCAAGACTATACGCAGTATTTT. Its translation: CASSQDYTQYF.

The chain recombines TRBV4-2 with TRBJ1-1, with D perhaps TRBD1 (6 bases). The CDR3 is made up of 17 amino acids. Germline-derived CDR1 and CDR2 are LGHNA and YNFKEQ. V was cut by 1 base and J by 0 bases, with 15 bases left in between. CDR3 nucleotide sequence: TGTGCCAGCAGCCAAGTGGCGGGGGGCCATCTGAACACTGAAGCTTTCTTT. Protein product: CASSQVAGGHLNTEAFF.

The rearrangement links TRBV15 to TRBJ2-2; D is unresolved. The ends were cut back, 0 bases at V and 6 bases at J, with 8 bases in the middle. Germline CDR1 and CDR2: LNHNV and YYDKDF (reference sequence). This CDR3 is built from 14 residues. Written as DNA, the CDR3 is TGTGCCACCAGCAGAGATGGATGGGCCGGGGAGCTGTTTTTT. Translating gives CATSRDGWAGELFF. The full variable domain, in which reference TRBV15 and TRBJ2-2 provide the parts outside the CDR3, is DAMVIQNPRYQVTQFGKPVTLSCSQTLNHNVMYWYQQKSSQAPKLLFHYYDKDFNNEADTPDNFQSRRPNTSFCFLDIRSPGLGDTAMYLCATSRDGWAGELFFGEGSRLTVL.

V usage is TRBV6-1 and J usage is TRBJ1-4; D not resolved. CDR1 and CDR2 (germline): MNHNS, SASEGT. The CDR3 has 15 amino acids. V was pared by 6 bases and J by 3 bases, with 14 bases between. DNA for the CDR3: TGTGCCAGCAGGTTTGCGGACGGATCTAATGAAAAACTGTTTTTT. As protein: CASRFADGSNEKLFF.

The V gene is TRBV5-1, the J gene TRBJ2-5; the D call may be TRBD1 or TRBD2 (6 bases each). V was trimmed by 5 bases and J by 4 bases, leaving 12 bases between them. CDR1 and CDR2 (germline): SGHRS, YFSETQ. CDR3 size: 13 residues. The CDR3 nucleotides are TGCGCCAGCAGGATCGGGGGCGCAGAGACCCAGTACTTC. Protein sequence: CASRIGGAETQYF. Complete variable domain (other parts from reference TRBV5-1 and TRBJ2-5): KAGVTQTPRYLIKTRGQQVTLSCSPISGHRSVSWYQQTPGQGLQFLFEYFSETQRNKGNFPGRFSGRQFSNSRSEMNVSTLELGDSALYLCASRIGGAETQYFGPGTRLLVL.

This clone was observed a few times. This sequence joins TRBV2 and TRBJ2-2; 9 nucleotides line up with TRBD1. Per the germline V gene, CDR1 is SNHLY and CDR2 is FYNNEI. This CDR3 has 15 residues. V lost 4 bases to trimming and J lost 8 bases; unmatched junction nucleotides: 8. CDR3 amino acids: CASSASQGASGELFF. CDR3 in DNA: TGTGCCAGCAGTGCCTCACAGGGGGCGTCAGGGGAGCTGTTTTTT.

The chain is built from TRBV2 and TRBJ1-5, with D maybe TRBD1 (5 bases). CDR3 length equals 12 residues. Germline V gene sequence: CDR1 SNHLY, CDR2 FYNNEI. V lost 9 bases to trimming and J lost 5 bases, with 11 bases between them. DNA of the CDR3: TGTGCCAGTGCCGGGGGGGATCAGCCCCAGCATTTT. Amino acid sequence: CASAGGDQPQHF.

The V call is TRBV5-4, the J call TRBJ2-1, with 12 bases that match TRBD2. In germline, CDR1 is SGHNT, CDR2 YYREEE (reference sequence). The length of the CDR3 is 15 residues. V gave up 1 base and J gave up 8 bases; unmatched junction bases: 4. The CDR3 protein is CASSLKGTSGYEQFF. In nucleotides, the CDR3 is TGTGCCAGCAGCTTGAAAGGGACTAGCGGGTATGAGCAGTTCTTC.

The chain links TRBV19 to TRBJ2-1; 8 bases agree with TRBD2. Per the germline V gene, CDR1 is LNHDA and CDR2 is SQIVND (reference sequence). V lost 5 bases to trimming and J lost 10 bases; unmatched junction nucleotides: 16. This CDR3 region has 16 residues. The chain's CDR3 is CASSPPAGGRRGEQFF. As DNA, the CDR3 is TGTGCCAGTAGTCCCCCGGCGGGGGGTCGAAGGGGAGAGCAGTTCTTC.

The rearrangement uses TRBV6-5 and TRBJ1-2; 8 bases agree with TRBD1. Per the germline V gene, CDR1 is MNHEY and CDR2 is SVGAGI. J was trimmed by 2 bases and V by 8 bases; bases with no gene match: 4. The CDR3 contains 13 residues. The CDR3 sequence is CASRGQANYGYTF. The CDR3 DNA sequence: TGTGCCAGCCGGGGACAGGCGAACTATGGCTACACCTTC.

The rearrangement joins TRBV7-8 to TRBJ1-2; 7 bases line up with TRBD1. Trimming cost V 5 bases and J 0 bases; bases outside gene matches: 9. Per the germline V gene, CDR1 is SGHVS and CDR2 is FQNEAQ. The CDR3 consists of 16 residues. The CDR3 nucleotides are TGTGCCAGCAGCCTCAGACAGGGATCAGCTAACTATGGCTACACCTTC. As protein: CASSLRQGSANYGYTF.

The chain has TRBV19 and TRBJ2-7; tentative D call: TRBD1 (5 bases). The germline CDR1 and CDR2 sequences are LNHDA and SQIVND (reference sequence). This CDR3 has 15 residues. V was shortened by 0 bases and J by 3 bases, with 12 bases between the two germline ends. Written as DNA, the CDR3 is TGTGCCAGTAGTATAGAAGGCAGGGCGGTCTACGAGCAGTACTTC. This gives the protein CASSIEGRAVYEQYF. Looking up the rest from reference TRBV19 and TRBJ2-7 gives the full variable domain: DGGITQSPKYLFRKEGQNVTLSCEQNLNHDAMYWYRQDPGQGLRLIYYSQIVNDFQKGDIAEGYSVSREKKESFPLTVTSAQKNPTAFYLCASSIEGRAVYEQYFGPGTRLTVT.

The rearrangement joins TRBV28 to TRBJ2-3; perhaps TRBD2 as D (7 bases). The CDR3 consists of 18 residues. V shed 2 bases and J shed 4 bases, with 22 bases lying between them. Germline V lookup: CDR1 MDHEN, CDR2 SYDVKM. The CDR3 DNA reads TGTGCCAGCAGTTTAGGGAGCTCGGGGGCAGGGAGGGCAGATACGCAGTATTTT. Encoded protein: CASSLGSSGAGRADTQYF. The full variable domain, rest sourced from reference TRBV28 and TRBJ2-3, is DVKVTQSSRYLVKRTGEKVFLECVQDMDHENMFWYRQDPGLGLRLIYFSYDVKMKEKGDIPEGYSVSREKKERFSLILESASTNQTSMYLCASSLGSSGAGRADTQYFGPGTRLTVL.

This clone was seen a handful of times. The chain recombines TRBV19 with TRBJ1-2; 8 bases align to TRBD1. J was trimmed by 0 bases and V by 4 bases; bases with no gene match: 4. The CDR3 is 15 residues long. Germline assignment: CDR1 LNHDA and CDR2 SQIVND (reference sequence). CDR3 nucleotide sequence: TGTGCCAGTAGTACGACAGGGGCCACTAACTATGGCTACACCTTC. This sequence encodes CASSTTGATNYGYTF.